This paragraph covers one TCR beta chain sequence. This specimen comes from a study of blood T cell repertoires in COVID-19. Looking at the study overall: The cDNA or gDNA used as material had been derived from T cells, B-cell-depleted T cells, or PBMCs.

This CDR3 spans 15 amino acids. CDR1 is LNHDA and CDR2 is SQIVND in the germline V gene (reference sequence). The V and J ends lost 3 bases and 0 bases respectively, with 12 bases between them. The data were produced by immunoSEQ multiplex PCR, yet TCRdb's version contains in-frame clones alone and is incomplete. The sample consists of approximately 180,000 clones, roughly 85% of them appearing once. This clonotype was sampled from a human donor with active or convalescent COVID-19. The donor label of this sample is uncertain. Sequenced input: peripheral blood. The gene calls are TRBV19 and TRBJ2-7, with D unresolved. CDR3 nucleotide sequence: TGTGCCAGTAGTATTGTGGATAGGAGCTCCTACGAGCAGTACTTC. This sequence encodes CASSIVDRSSYEQYF.